This T cell receptor beta chain was identified in a study of technical replicates of blood from a handful of donors. Libraries were prepared by immunoSEQ multiplex PCR; TCRdb keeps only in-frame clonotypes and omits some of them. The data show approximately 89,000 clones, around 94% seen once. In germline, CDR1 is MNHNY, CDR2 SVGAGI (reference sequence). The trim removed 6 bases at V and 2 bases at J, leaving 0 bases unmatched. This CDR3 is 12 amino acids long. This receptor was obtained from a human donor in good health. The chain carries TRBV6-6 and TRBJ2-7; 8 bases fit TRBD1. Material for sequencing was T cells isolated from PBMCs. CDR3 DNA: TGTGCCAGCAGGGACAGGGCCTACGAGCAGTACTTC. It translates to CASRDRAYEQYF.